This T cell receptor (beta chain) was sequenced for a study of blood T cells in healthy people across ages. V lost 1 base and J lost 13, with 7 bases in between. Germline V lookup: CDR1 LGHDT, CDR2 YNNKEL (reference sequence). This CDR3 spans 11 amino acids. Alongside a J-beta primer mix, a sample-barcoded 5' primer served in a second PCR lasting about 6 to 11 cycles. One entry per CDR3 protein, called by TCRdb with MiXCR from the 5' RACE reads. The sample holds 890,000 or so distinct CDR3 sequences, around 62% seen once. The origin of this receptor is a man aged 30 to 39 in good health. This chain links TRBV3-1 with TRBJ1-4; D not certain. The sequencing input was blood. The DNA of the CDR3 is TGTGCCAGCAGCCAAGGGAACCTACTGTTTTTT. Translation: CASSQGNLLFF. Using reference TRBV3-1 and TRBJ1-4 for the parts outside the CDR3, the full variable domain is DTAVSQTPKYLVTQMGNDKSIKCEQNLGHDTMYWYKQDSKKFLKIMFSYNNKELIINETVPNRFSPKSPDKAHLNLHINSLELGDSAVYFCASSQGNLLFFGSGTQLSVL.